Here is one T cell receptor (beta chain) with its context. Trimming removed 7 bases from V and 0 bases from J; junction bases left unmatched: 3. The CDR3 has 14 amino acids. The germline CDR1 and CDR2 sequences are MNHEY and SVGAGI. The data were taken from a study of OX40 agonist ivuxolimab in advanced cancers. The assay was immunoSEQ multiplex PCR, and TCRdb's table has in-frame clones only and misses some. The table records approximately 69,000 clones, roughly 89% of them present only once. The material sequenced was CD4+ or CD8+ T cells sorted from blood, taken in a trial of the OX40 agonist ivuxolimab. The TCR originated in an adult with an advanced solid tumor such as melanoma, head and neck, liver or kidney cancer. The chain carries TRBV6-5 and TRBJ1-5, with 7 positions matching TRBD1. In DNA form, the CDR3 reads TGTGCCAGCACGACAGGGAATAGCAATCAGCCCCAGCATTTT. Amino acid sequence: CASTTGNSNQPQHF.